This TCR beta chain was documented in a study of cytomegalovirus exposure and HLA in healthy donors. There are 17 residues in the CDR3. The J segment lost 2 bases and the V segment lost 4 bases, leaving 10 bases of the junction unmatched. CDR1 and CDR2 from the germline V gene are SNHLY and FYNNEI. The primer mix had 60 Vbeta and 13 Jbeta primers. TCRdb's copy holds only in-frame clones and misses some; the assay was immunoSEQ multiplex PCR. The table has some 110,000 clones, 74% seen once. V and J are TRBV2 and TRBJ2-2, with 7 bases that match TRBD1. This sequence was found in a man aged 25-45 years in good health and CMV-seropositive. Sequenced: PBMCs. In DNA form, the CDR3 reads TGTGCCAGCAGTGCAATCAGGGGACAGTACAACACCGGGGAGCTGTTTTTT. It encodes CASSAIRGQYNTGELFF.